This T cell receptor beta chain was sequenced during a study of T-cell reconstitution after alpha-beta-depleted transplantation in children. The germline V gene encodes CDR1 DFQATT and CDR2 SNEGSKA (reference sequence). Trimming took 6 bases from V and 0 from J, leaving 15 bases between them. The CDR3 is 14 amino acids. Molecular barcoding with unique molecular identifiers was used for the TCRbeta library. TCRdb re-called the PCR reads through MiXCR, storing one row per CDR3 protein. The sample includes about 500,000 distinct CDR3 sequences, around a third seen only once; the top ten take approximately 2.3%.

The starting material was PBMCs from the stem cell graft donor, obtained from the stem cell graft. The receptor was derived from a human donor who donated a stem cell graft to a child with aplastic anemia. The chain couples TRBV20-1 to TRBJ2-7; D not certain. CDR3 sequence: CSALHPGLSYEQYF. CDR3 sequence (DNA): TGCAGTGCATTACACCCGGGCCTCTCCTACGAGCAGTACTTC.